This T cell receptor (beta chain) was found in a study of Tregs in tolerant kidney transplant recipients. The nonmyeloablative bone marrow transplants came from related graft donors, with transient mixed chimerism. Unstimulated Tregs (CD4+CD25+CD127-) and CD4+CD25- non-Tregs were sorted from PBMCs. The method was immunoSEQ multiplex PCR; TCRdb's version includes in-frame clones alone and lacks a portion of them. The sample lists about 81,000 clones, 91% occurring once. CDR3 size: 14 residues. V lost 5 bases, J lost 2 bases, and 10 bases lay in between. Germline assignment: CDR1 SGHNT and CDR2 YENEEA. The clonotype originates from a human patient who received a combined kidney and bone marrow transplant. Part of the T cell pool may stem from the graft donor. The sample consisted of CD4+ T cells from blood (PBMCs), taken 24 months after the transplant. The chain is built from TRBV11-3 and TRBJ1-3; unclear D gene. In DNA form, the CDR3 reads TGTGCCAGCAGCCGTACGAGAGCTGGAAACACCATATATTTT. Translating gives CASSRTRAGNTIYF. The full variable domain, its missing parts supplied by reference TRBV11-3 and TRBJ1-3, is EAGVVQSPRYKIIEKKQPVAFWCNPISGHNTLYWYLQNLGQGPELLIRYENEEAVDDSQLPKDRFSAERLKGVDSTLKIQPAELGDSAVYLCASSRTRAGNTIYFGEGSWLTVV.